Below, 18 T cell receptor beta chains from the same sample are listed, as sequenced in a study of beta chain features in type 1 diabetes. Study results and limitations: TCRB CDR3 length was moderately but significantly reduced in all four CD4+ subsets of Type 1 diabetes patients.

Expressed TCRB transcripts were sequenced because the entire RNA isolate underwent reverse transcription. Sequencing used immunoSEQ multiplex PCR; TCRdb keeps in-frame clones, though not all of them. The sample carries over 600,000 clones, around 12% recorded once. What these receptors recognize is not known. The specimen sequenced was naive CD4+ T cells from blood. These receptor sequences come from a young man with type 1 diabetes.

The V call is TRBV5-1, the J call TRBJ1-1; the D gene is possibly TRBD1 (5 bases). V was trimmed by 3 bases and J by 5 bases, leaving 20 bases between them. Germline CDR1 reads SGHRS; CDR2 reads YFSETQ. The CDR3 runs to 16 residues. This CDR3 is CASSWPGTHTGTEAFF. The DNA for the CDR3 is TGCGCCAGCAGCTGGCCCGGGACTCATACCGGGACTGAAGCTTTCTTT.

This clone was observed a few times. This chain joins TRBV19 and TRBJ2-2; tentatively, D is TRBD1 (5 bases). Between the trimmed V and J ends, which lost 3 bases and 3 bases, there was a span of 17 bases. The CDR3 sequence is 17 residues long. Germline lookup yields CDR1 LNHDA and CDR2 SQIVND (reference sequence). The CDR3 here is CASSMLGAGSDTGELFF. The CDR3 DNA follows: TGTGCCAGTAGTATGTTAGGGGCAGGGTCAGACACCGGGGAGCTGTTTTTT.

This clone was counted only a few times. The V gene is TRBV9, the J gene TRBJ1-4; D gene unclear. The V end lost 1 base, the J end lost 7 bases, and 11 bases lay between the germline ends. The germline gives CDR1 SGDLS, CDR2 YYNGEE. The CDR3 loop spans 14 amino acids. CDR3 in DNA: TGTGCCAGCAGCGTAACCATGGAGGGTGAAAAACTGTTTTTT. It codes for CASSVTMEGEKLFF.

V is TRBV29-1 and J is TRBJ2-5; 7 nucleotides match TRBD1. V lost 7 bases to trimming and J lost 3 bases; unmatched junction nucleotides: 5. The germline V gene has CDR1 SQVTM and CDR2 ANQGSEA. CDR3 length: 12 residues. CDR3 protein: CSGRDREETQYF. The DNA of the CDR3 is TGCAGCGGCCGAGACAGGGAAGAGACCCAGTACTTC.

This chain joins TRBV9 and TRBJ2-1; 8 positions match TRBD1. Per the germline V gene, CDR1 is SGDLS and CDR2 is YYNGEE. The CDR3 has 13 amino acids. V lost 1 base and J lost 8; bases outside the gene matches: 2. In DNA form, the CDR3 reads TGTGCCAGCAGCGTAAGGACAGGGTATGAGCAGTTCTTC. Translating gives CASSVRTGYEQFF.

This clone turned up a few times. V and J are TRBV4-3 and TRBJ2-1; 8 bases agree with TRBD2. After removal of 1 base from V and 2 bases from J, the junction contained 1 base not matched to a gene. The CDR3 covers 15 residues. In germline, CDR1 is LGHNA, CDR2 YSLEER. This CDR3 is CASSQGSGAYNEQFF. CDR3 in DNA: TGCGCCAGCAGCCAAGGTAGCGGGGCCTACAATGAGCAGTTCTTC.

This clone has more than one count but fewer than ten. This chain uses TRBV29-1 with TRBJ2-2; 9 positions agree with TRBD1. V lost 4 bases, J lost 4 bases, and 10 bases stayed unmatched. Germline values: CDR1 SQVTM, CDR2 ANQGSEA. The CDR3 sequence is 16 residues long. CDR3 in DNA: TGCAGCGTTGTTCGACCAGGGACAGGGACCACCGGGGAGCTGTTTTTT. Its translation is CSVVRPGTGTTGELFF.

The V call is TRBV9, the J call TRBJ2-5; a possible D gene is TRBD2 (7 bases). The germline CDR1 and CDR2 sequences are SGDLS and YYNGEE. This CDR3 has 14 amino acids. V was pared by 4 bases and J by 4 bases, with 14 bases between. The CDR3 is CASSFGGPRETQYF. The CDR3 DNA reads as TGTGCCAGCAGCTTCGGGGGGCCGAGAGAGACCCAGTACTTC. Full variable domain (remainder filled in from reference TRBV9 and TRBJ2-5): DSGVTQTPKHLITATGQRVTLRCSPRSGDLSVYWYQQSLDQGLQFLIQYYNGEERAKGNILERFSAQQFPDLHSELNLSSLELGDSALYFCASSFGGPRETQYFGPGTRLLVL.

CDR3: CSAPDLYGYTF. The CDR3 region has the DNA TGCAGTGCGCCCGACCTGTATGGCTACACCTTC. The chain joins TRBV20-1 to TRBJ1-2; no clear D. Trimming pared 6 bases from V and 5 bases from J, leaving 10 bases between. CDR1 is DFQATT, CDR2 SNEGSKA, per germline (reference sequence). The CDR3 covers 11 residues.

The rearrangement uses TRBV9 and TRBJ2-1; possible D gene TRBD1, 6 bases. The germline CDR1 and CDR2 sequences are SGDLS and YYNGEE. The CDR3 has 16 residues. V lost 4 bases, J lost 1 base, and 15 bases lay in between. CDR3 nucleotides: TGTGCCAGCAGCAGAGGGGCGGACAGTTCCTACAATGAGCAGTTCTTC. It translates to CASSRGADSSYNEQFF.

The CDR3 is CASSLVQAASYEQYF. Here the CDR3 DNA reads TGTGCCAGCAGCTTAGTGCAGGCCGCCTCCTACGAGCAGTACTTC. The chain combines TRBV11-1 with TRBJ2-7, with D uncertain. This CDR3 comprises 15 residues. Per the germline V gene, CDR1 is SGHAT and CDR2 is FQDESV (reference sequence). V lost 1 base and J 0 bases, leaving 10 bases between the germline ends.

This clone has a handful of counts. J is TRBJ2-3 and V is TRBV30; either TRBD1 or TRBD2 may fit D (5 bases each). Trimming removed 2 bases from V and 12 bases from J, with 12 bases in between. Per the germline V gene, CDR1 is GTSNPN and CDR2 is SVGIG (reference sequence). The CDR3 totals 11 residues. DNA of the CDR3: TGTGCCTGGAGTCCCGGGACGGGTCAGTATTTT. This codes for CAWSPGTGQYF.

This chain uses TRBV18 with TRBJ2-3; unclear D gene. The germline CDR1 and CDR2 sequences are KGHSH and LQKENI. Trimming shortened V by 1 base and J by 7 bases, and 15 bases separated the two germline ends. The CDR3 length is 15 residues. The CDR3 loop is CASSPRSLSTNTQYF. CDR3 in DNA: TGTGCCAGCTCACCACGCAGTTTATCAACGAATACGCAGTATTTT.

Only a few counts were recorded for this clone. The chain employs TRBV7-9 and TRBJ1-3; D not certain. V was pared by 9 bases and J by 1 base, with 7 bases between. Looked up from germline, CDR1 is SEHNR and CDR2 is FQNEAQ (reference sequence). The CDR3 is 12 amino acids. The CDR3 DNA follows: TGTGCCAGTCAGGAGTCTGGAAACACCATATATTTT. Its translation: CASQESGNTIYF.

This clone was detected ten times or more. Other DNA sequences from this sample encode an identical CDR3 as well. The chain uses TRBV7-9 and TRBJ2-3; no firm D call. From germline, CDR1 is SEHNR and CDR2 FQNEAQ (reference sequence). CDR3 length equals 11 residues. The ends were cut back, 4 bases at V and 5 bases at J, with 4 bases in the middle. CDR3 in amino acids: CASSSRDTQYF. CDR3 DNA: TGTGCCAGCAGCTCAAGAGATACGCAGTATTTT.

This clone was found a few times. The V and J genes are TRBV10-3 and TRBJ1-2, with unresolved D. Germline values: CDR1 ENHRY, CDR2 SYGVKD. V lost 3 bases, J lost 4 bases, and 18 bases lay in between. The CDR3 contains 16 residues. The CDR3 region has the DNA TGTGCCATCAGTGAATTGGACCGAGCTCCGTTCTATGGCTACACCTTC. This translates into CAISELDRAPFYGYTF.

This clone has just a few counts. V is TRBV7-9 and J is TRBJ1-2; D uncertain. V was cut by 5 bases and J by 7 bases, with 11 bases left in between. CDR3 length: 12 amino acids. CDR1 and CDR2 (germline): SEHNR, FQNEAQ (reference sequence). CDR3 protein: CASSEYNLGYTF. CDR3 coding DNA: TGTGCCAGCAGCGAATATAATCTTGGCTACACCTTC. Supplemented by reference TRBV7-9 and TRBJ1-2, the full variable domain reads DTGVSQNPRHKITKRGQNVTFRCDPISEHNRLYWYRQTLGQGPEFLTYFQNEAQLEKSRLLSDRFSAERPKGSFSTLEIQRTEQGDSAMYLCASSEYNLGYTFGSGTRLTVV.

This chain links TRBV10-3 with TRBJ1-1; TRBD1 matches 7 bases. Germline CDR1 and CDR2: ENHRY and SYGVKD. CDR3 length: 13 residues. Trimming cost V 9 bases and J 0 bases; bases outside gene matches: 4. The CDR3 DNA reads as TGTGCCATTGCAGGGGGGATGAACACTGAAGCTTTCTTT. Encoded protein: CAIAGGMNTEAFF.